This T cell receptor beta chain was found in a study of T-cell reconstitution after alpha-beta-depleted transplantation in children. CDR3 length equals 14 residues. The V segment lost 3 bases and the J segment 0 bases; nucleotides outside the gene matches: 2. The germline gives CDR1 SGDLS, CDR2 YYNGEE. Preparation of the TCRbeta library used unique molecular identifiers. TCRdb analysed the PCR reads with MiXCR anew, one entry per CDR3 protein. Here the sample spans around 500,000 distinct CDR3 sequences, 12% being singletons. Sequences were derived from PBMCs from the stem cell graft donor, sampled from the stem cell graft. This TCR was sampled from a human donor who donated a stem cell graft to a child with combined immunodeficiency. The chain joins TRBV9 to TRBJ2-7, with 8 positions matching TRBD2. The CDR3 DNA sequence: TGTGCCAGCAGCGCGACTAGCGCCTCCTACGAGCAGTACTTC. This sequence encodes CASSATSASYEQYF.